This T cell receptor (beta chain) was documented in a study of CD8 T cells in Susac syndrome. This CDR3 comprises 14 residues. Trimming took off 3 bases at V and 1 base at J, with 12 bases between the two ends. Germline values: CDR1 SQVTM, CDR2 ANQGSEA. The RNA, about 0.45 to 1 ug, was put through reverse transcription using random hexamers. The CDR3 of TCR beta was amplified by immunoSEQ multiplex PCR across 54 Vbeta and 13 Jbeta. Via MiXCR, TCRdb re-called the immunoSEQ multiplex PCR reads, giving one row per CDR3 protein. The sample gives about 120,000 distinct CDR3 sequences, less than 95% of which show up once; approximately 0.12% is in the top ten. About this clonotype itself: The antigen remains unidentified.

Study results and caveats: The study recognized that the number of individuals in its TCR sequencing and HLA analysis was relatively small.

Controls were healthy donors (matched for age and sex). Negative isolation yielded the CD8+ and CD4+ T cells, while FACS enriched the TEMRA cells. Specimen: CD8+ T cells from PBMCs. The TCR sequence derives from a human donor in good health. This sequence joins TRBV29-1 and TRBJ1-2; D possibly corresponds to TRBD1 (5 bases). CDR3 region: CSVDAMGGNYGYTF. The CDR3 DNA reads as TGCAGCGTTGATGCCATGGGGGGTAACTATGGCTACACCTTC.